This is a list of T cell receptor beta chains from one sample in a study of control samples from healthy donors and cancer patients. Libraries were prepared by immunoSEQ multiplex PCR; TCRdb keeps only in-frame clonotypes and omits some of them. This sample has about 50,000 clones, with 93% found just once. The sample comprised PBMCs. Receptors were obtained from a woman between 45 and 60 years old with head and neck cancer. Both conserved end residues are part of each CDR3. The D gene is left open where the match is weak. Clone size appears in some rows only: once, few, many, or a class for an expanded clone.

cdr3_aa: CASSPKGGGTGELFF
cdr3_nt: TGTGCCAGCAGCCCCAAGGGGGGAGGTACCGGGGAGCTGTTTTTT
j_call: TRBJ2-2
v_call: TRBV11-2
d_call: NA
clone_size: few

cdr3_aa: CASSQEVGGNQPQHF
cdr3_nt: TGTGCCAGCAGCCAAGAGGTAGGGGGCAATCAGCCCCAGCATTTT
j_call: TRBJ1-5
v_call: TRBV4-2
d_call: NA
clone_size: NA

cdr3_aa: CAWMGRRRTEAFF
cdr3_nt: TGTGCCTGGATGGGACGGAGAAGAACTGAAGCTTTCTTT
j_call: TRBJ1-1
v_call: TRBV30
d_call: NA
clone_size: NA

cdr3_aa: CASSEGSYGYTF
cdr3_nt: TGTGCCAGCAGTGAGGGGAGCTATGGCTACACCTTC
j_call: TRBJ1-2
v_call: TRBV6-1
d_call: NA
clone_size: few

cdr3_aa: CASSRSGGRETQYF
cdr3_nt: TGCGCCAGCAGCCGTTCGGGGGGGCGAGAGACCCAGTACTTC
j_call: TRBJ2-5
v_call: TRBV5-1
d_call: TRBD2
clone_size: once

cdr3_aa: CASSQFTPSTRGTDTQYF
cdr3_nt: TGTGCCAGCAGCCAATTTACCCCATCGACTAGGGGCACAGATACGCAGTATTTT
j_call: TRBJ2-3
v_call: TRBV3-1/TRBV3-2
d_call: NA
clone_size: NA

cdr3_aa: CASSSQREGRFEQFF
cdr3_nt: TGTGCCAGCAGCTCCCAGCGGGAGGGCCGCTTTGAGCAGTTCTTC
j_call: TRBJ2-1
v_call: TRBV7-9
d_call: TRBD2
clone_size: NA

cdr3_aa: CSVDQSGHEQYF
cdr3_nt: TGCAGCGTTGACCAGTCGGGGCACGAGCAGTACTTC
j_call: TRBJ2-7
v_call: TRBV29-1
d_call: NA
clone_size: NA

cdr3_aa: CASSIGAGGDGYEQYF
cdr3_nt: TGTGCCAGTAGTATTGGGGCGGGAGGGGATGGCTACGAGCAGTACTTC
j_call: TRBJ2-7
v_call: TRBV19
d_call: TRBD2
clone_size: NA

cdr3_aa: CAWKIAGNTDTQYF
cdr3_nt: TGTGCCTGGAAGATCGCAGGGAACACAGATACGCAGTATTTT
j_call: TRBJ2-3
v_call: TRBV30
d_call: NA
clone_size: NA

cdr3_aa: CASSRVGTSGGYNEQFF
cdr3_nt: TGTGCCAGCAGCAGAGTGGGGACTAGCGGGGGCTACAATGAGCAGTTCTTC
j_call: TRBJ2-1
v_call: TRBV7-2
d_call: TRBD2
clone_size: NA

cdr3_aa: CATWTGANYGYTF
cdr3_nt: TGTGCCACCTGGACAGGAGCTAACTATGGCTACACCTTC
j_call: TRBJ1-2
v_call: TRBV6-4
d_call: TRBD1
clone_size: NA

cdr3_aa: CASSQVPPPAGLGYTF
cdr3_nt: TGCGCCAGCAGCCAGGTCCCGCCCCCCGCTGGGCTAGGCTACACCTTC
j_call: TRBJ1-2
v_call: TRBV4-1
d_call: NA
clone_size: NA

cdr3_aa: CASSLLPGGSGTDTQYF
cdr3_nt: TGTGCCAGCAGTTTGCTCCCGGGGGGGTCGGGCACAGATACGCAGTATTTT
j_call: TRBJ2-3
v_call: TRBV7-8
d_call: TRBD2
clone_size: NA

cdr3_aa: CASSSRDTGYGYTF
cdr3_nt: TGTGCCAGCTCATCCCGGGACACGGGCTATGGCTACACCTTC
j_call: TRBJ1-2
v_call: TRBV18
d_call: NA
clone_size: NA

cdr3_aa: CASSLAGQSYYGYTF
cdr3_nt: TGTGCCAGCAGCTTAGCGGGACAGTCTTACTATGGCTACACCTTC
j_call: TRBJ1-2
v_call: TRBV7-2
d_call: TRBD1
clone_size: NA

cdr3_aa: CASSFGAGTSGPEQYF
cdr3_nt: TGTGCCAGCAGTTTTGGAGCGGGGACTAGCGGTCCCGAGCAGTACTTC
j_call: TRBJ2-7
v_call: TRBV28
d_call: TRBD2
clone_size: few

cdr3_aa: CASSDEVRSGGAATDTQYF
cdr3_nt: TGTGCCAGCAGTGATGAGGTTCGGAGCGGGGGGGCGGCCACAGATACGCAGTATTTT
j_call: TRBJ2-3
v_call: TRBV2
d_call: TRBD2
clone_size: NA

cdr3_aa: CATSTSGSSYEQYF
cdr3_nt: TGTGCCACCTCGACTAGCGGGAGCTCCTACGAGCAGTACTTC
j_call: TRBJ2-7
v_call: TRBV2
d_call: TRBD2
clone_size: NA

cdr3_aa: CASSFYSLNTEAFF
cdr3_nt: TGTGCCAGTAGTTTTTACAGCTTGAACACTGAAGCTTTCTTT
j_call: TRBJ1-1
v_call: TRBV19
d_call: NA
clone_size: NA

cdr3_aa: CAWTLGGRAGTGELFF
cdr3_nt: TGTGCCTGGACCCTTGGCGGGAGGGCCGGGACCGGGGAGCTGTTTTTT
j_call: TRBJ2-2
v_call: TRBV30
d_call: TRBD2
clone_size: NA

cdr3_aa: CASSLSYRTGELFF
cdr3_nt: TGTGCCAGCAGTTTATCTTACCGAACCGGGGAGCTGTTTTTT
j_call: TRBJ2-2
v_call: TRBV27
d_call: NA
clone_size: NA

cdr3_aa: CASSRTGTSYNQPQHF
cdr3_nt: TGTGCCAGTAGTCGGACAGGCACCTCCTACAATCAGCCCCAGCATTTT
j_call: TRBJ1-5
v_call: TRBV19
d_call: TRBD1
clone_size: NA

cdr3_aa: CSASATYTQPQHF
cdr3_nt: TGCAGTGCTAGTGCGACCTATACCCAGCCCCAGCATTTT
j_call: TRBJ1-5
v_call: TRBV20-1
d_call: NA
clone_size: NA

cdr3_aa: CASSPISPDGSNEQFF
cdr3_nt: TGTGCCAGCAGCCCCATATCCCCGGACGGGAGCAATGAGCAGTTCTTC
j_call: TRBJ2-1
v_call: TRBV7-7
d_call: NA
clone_size: NA

cdr3_aa: CASSTSILARSTDTQYF
cdr3_nt: TGTGCCAGTAGTACCAGCATACTAGCGCGTAGCACAGATACGCAGTATTTT
j_call: TRBJ2-3
v_call: TRBV19
d_call: TRBD2
clone_size: NA

cdr3_aa: CAISDYNEQFF
cdr3_nt: TGTGCCATATCAGATTACAATGAGCAGTTCTTC
j_call: TRBJ2-1
v_call: TRBV2
d_call: NA
clone_size: once

cdr3_aa: CASTALRGTEAFF
cdr3_nt: TGTGCCAGCACCGCACTCAGGGGAACTGAAGCTTTCTTT
j_call: TRBJ1-1
v_call: TRBV5-6
d_call: NA
clone_size: once

cdr3_aa: CASSIEDRGRLNEQYF
cdr3_nt: TGTGCCAGTAGTATCGAAGACAGGGGGCGCCTAAACGAGCAGTACTTC
j_call: TRBJ2-7
v_call: TRBV19
d_call: TRBD1
clone_size: NA

cdr3_aa: CASPTLWPQDEPGDEQYF
cdr3_nt: TGTGCCAGCCCGACCCTGTGGCCGCAGGACGAACCTGGAGACGAGCAGTACTTC
j_call: TRBJ2-7
v_call: TRBV28
d_call: NA
clone_size: NA

cdr3_aa: CASSLGQDFSYEQYF
cdr3_nt: TGTGCCAGCAGTTTAGGGCAGGACTTCTCCTACGAGCAGTACTTC
j_call: TRBJ2-7
v_call: TRBV28
d_call: NA
clone_size: NA

cdr3_aa: CASSLTGTVNYGYTF
cdr3_nt: TGTGCCAGCAGTCTAACCGGGACAGTTAACTATGGCTACACCTTC
j_call: TRBJ1-2
v_call: TRBV28
d_call: TRBD1
clone_size: once

cdr3_aa: CASSLSGRAGTGELFF
cdr3_nt: TGTGCCAGCAGCTTAAGTGGCCGGGCGGGAACCGGGGAGCTGTTTTTT
j_call: TRBJ2-2
v_call: TRBV7-3
d_call: NA
clone_size: NA

cdr3_aa: CAVWDPGTNYGYTF
cdr3_nt: TGTGCCGTATGGGACCCAGGGACTAACTATGGCTACACCTTC
j_call: TRBJ1-2
v_call: TRBV6-5
d_call: NA
clone_size: NA

cdr3_aa: CASSLYRSSYNEQFF
cdr3_nt: TGTGCCAGCAGCCTTTACAGAAGCTCCTACAATGAGCAGTTCTTC
j_call: TRBJ2-1
v_call: TRBV5-6
d_call: NA
clone_size: NA

cdr3_aa: CASSLGGQQGEKLFF
cdr3_nt: TGTGCCAGTTCATTGGGGGGACAGCAGGGTGAAAAACTGTTTTTT
j_call: TRBJ1-4
v_call: TRBV28
d_call: TRBD1
clone_size: NA

cdr3_aa: CASRAGGTDTQYF
cdr3_nt: TGTGCCAGCAGGGCGGGGGGCACAGATACGCAGTATTTT
j_call: TRBJ2-3
v_call: TRBV28
d_call: TRBD2
clone_size: NA

cdr3_aa: CASSLGLDYNEQFF
cdr3_nt: TGCGCCAGCAGCTTAGGACTAGATTACAATGAGCAGTTCTTC
j_call: TRBJ2-1
v_call: TRBV5-1
d_call: TRBD2
clone_size: once

cdr3_aa: CSVVGTSLREADTQYF
cdr3_nt: TGCAGCGTTGTTGGGACATCTCTTCGGGAAGCAGATACGCAGTATTTT
j_call: TRBJ2-3
v_call: TRBV29-1
d_call: NA
clone_size: NA

cdr3_aa: CASSPTGIYEQYF
cdr3_nt: TGCGCCAGCAGCCCCACAGGGATCTACGAGCAGTACTTC
j_call: TRBJ2-7
v_call: TRBV5-1
d_call: NA
clone_size: NA

cdr3_aa: CASSLGSGTYNEQFF
cdr3_nt: TGTGCCAGCAGCTTGGGGAGTGGAACCTACAATGAGCAGTTCTTC
j_call: TRBJ2-1
v_call: TRBV7-6
d_call: NA
clone_size: NA

cdr3_aa: CASSVDVGARTGELFF
cdr3_nt: TGTGCCAGCAGCGTAGATGTGGGGGCTCGAACCGGGGAGCTGTTTTTT
j_call: TRBJ2-2
v_call: TRBV9
d_call: NA
clone_size: NA

cdr3_aa: CASSPRDYGYTF
cdr3_nt: TGTGCCAGCAGCCCGAGGGACTATGGCTACACCTTC
j_call: TRBJ1-2
v_call: TRBV5-8
d_call: NA
clone_size: NA

cdr3_aa: CASSLDSNQPQHF
cdr3_nt: TGTGCCAGCAGCTTGGATAGCAATCAGCCCCAGCATTTT
j_call: TRBJ1-5
v_call: TRBV11-2
d_call: NA
clone_size: NA

cdr3_aa: CASSFWLNNQPQHF
cdr3_nt: TGTGCCAGCAGTTTTTGGCTCAACAATCAGCCCCAGCATTTT
j_call: TRBJ1-5
v_call: TRBV28
d_call: NA
clone_size: NA

cdr3_aa: CASKGLVADTQYF
cdr3_nt: TGTGCCAGCAAAGGGCTAGTCGCAGATACGCAGTATTTT
j_call: TRBJ2-3
v_call: TRBV6-8
d_call: NA
clone_size: once

cdr3_aa: CASSPGLARNEQFF
cdr3_nt: TGCGCCAGCAGCCCAGGACTAGCCCGCAATGAGCAGTTCTTC
j_call: TRBJ2-1
v_call: TRBV4-3
d_call: TRBD2
clone_size: NA

cdr3_aa: CSGTTGYTEAFF
cdr3_nt: TGCAGCGGGACTACAGGGTACACTGAAGCTTTCTTT
j_call: TRBJ1-1
v_call: TRBV29-1
d_call: NA
clone_size: few

cdr3_aa: CAYEGGNEQFF
cdr3_nt: TGTGCCTACGAGGGAGGGAATGAGCAGTTCTTC
j_call: TRBJ2-1
v_call: TRBV25-1
d_call: TRBD2
clone_size: NA

cdr3_aa: CASSWDGVNTEAFF
cdr3_nt: TGCGCCAGCAGCTGGGACGGAGTGAACACTGAAGCTTTCTTT
j_call: TRBJ1-1
v_call: TRBV5-1
d_call: NA
clone_size: NA

cdr3_aa: CASTRGGGTDTQYF
cdr3_nt: TGCGCCAGCACCCGAGGGGGCGGCACAGATACGCAGTATTTT
j_call: TRBJ2-3
v_call: TRBV5-1
d_call: TRBD1
clone_size: NA

cdr3_aa: CASSLTGGRSEQYF
cdr3_nt: TGTGCCAGCAGCTTAACTGGGGGTCGTTCCGAGCAGTACTTC
j_call: TRBJ2-7
v_call: TRBV7-9
d_call: NA
clone_size: NA

cdr3_aa: CASSPGTGGSYEQYF
cdr3_nt: TGTGCCAGCAGCCCCGGGACAGGGGGCTCCTACGAGCAGTACTTC
j_call: TRBJ2-7
v_call: TRBV3-1/TRBV3-2
d_call: TRBD1
clone_size: NA

cdr3_aa: CASSPSNLAGVAKNIQYF
cdr3_nt: TGTGCCAGCAGTCCCTCTAACCTAGCGGGAGTAGCCAAAAACATTCAGTACTTC
j_call: TRBJ2-4
v_call: TRBV28
d_call: TRBD2
clone_size: NA

cdr3_aa: CASSQDEGQGNNEQFF
cdr3_nt: TGTGCCAGCAGCCAAGATGAGGGACAGGGTAACAATGAGCAGTTCTTC
j_call: TRBJ2-1
v_call: TRBV4-2
d_call: TRBD1
clone_size: NA

cdr3_aa: CASSALDRDGKETQYF
cdr3_nt: TGTGCCAGTAGTGCCCTCGACCGGGACGGTAAAGAGACCCAGTACTTC
j_call: TRBJ2-5
v_call: TRBV19
d_call: NA
clone_size: NA

cdr3_aa: CASSVAPGNTEAFF
cdr3_nt: TGTGCCAGCAGCGTAGCACCAGGGAACACTGAAGCTTTCTTT
j_call: TRBJ1-1
v_call: TRBV9
d_call: NA
clone_size: NA

cdr3_aa: CASMEVNSPLHF
cdr3_nt: TGTGCCAGCATGGAGGTAAATTCACCCCTCCACTTT
j_call: TRBJ1-6
v_call: TRBV28
d_call: NA
clone_size: NA

cdr3_aa: CASSPQGQGYTGELFF
cdr3_nt: TGTGCCAGCTCACCACAGGGACAGGGTTACACCGGGGAGCTGTTTTTT
j_call: TRBJ2-2
v_call: TRBV18
d_call: TRBD1
clone_size: NA

cdr3_aa: CAWSLGVLDNEQFF
cdr3_nt: TGTGCCTGGAGTCTCGGGGTATTGGACAATGAGCAGTTCTTC
j_call: TRBJ2-1
v_call: TRBV30
d_call: NA
clone_size: NA